The 5 T cell receptor beta chains given below trace back to one sample, sequenced in a study of cytomegalovirus exposure and HLA in healthy donors (dated by TCRdb to the late 2010s). Libraries came from the immunoSEQ multiplex PCR assay. TCRdb limited this immuneACCESS table to in-frame rearrangements with V and J called. A share of clones is missing; checked studies link under half to unresolved V genes, and the rest is unexplained. A total of fewer than 250,000 clones appear in this sample, approximately 87% of them only once. Clones ranked in the top ten supply roughly 5.5% of the sample. The sample consisted of PBMCs. Receptor source: a woman under 30 in good health and CMV-seronegative.

The chain is built from TRBV6-6 and TRBJ1-1; the D is unclear. CDR3 length: 11 residues. V shed 7 bases and J shed 5 bases, with 8 bases lying between them. Germline V CDR1 and CDR2: MNHNY, SVGAGI (reference sequence). The CDR3 DNA follows: TGTGCCAGCAACACGGGAACTGAAGCTTTCTTT. Residues: CASNTGTEAFF.

The chain combines TRBV30 with TRBJ1-1; D gene ambiguous. Germline CDR1 and CDR2: GTSNPN and SVGIG (reference sequence). The V and J ends lost 2 bases and 1 base respectively, with 8 bases between them. There are 13 residues in the CDR3. This CDR3 is CAWSLTANTEAFF. CDR3 nucleotide sequence: TGTGCCTGGAGTTTAACAGCGAACACTGAAGCTTTCTTT.

This clone showed up just a few times. The chain uses TRBV7-9 and TRBJ1-1, with TRBD1 matching 8 bases. V shed 6 bases, J shed 4 bases, and the junction held 16 bases outside the gene matches. The germline gives CDR1 SEHNR, CDR2 FQNEAQ (reference sequence). The CDR3 totals 17 residues. The CDR3 loop reads CASSSRELTGGATEAFF. The CDR3 region has the DNA TGTGCCAGCAGTTCCAGAGAACTAACAGGGGGGGCCACTGAAGCTTTCTTT. Using reference TRBV7-9 and TRBJ1-1 for the parts outside the CDR3, the full variable domain is DTGVSQNPRHKITKRGQNVTFRCDPISEHNRLYWYRQTLGQGPEFLTYFQNEAQLEKSRLLSDRFSAERPKGSFSTLEIQRTEQGDSAMYLCASSSRELTGGATEAFFGQGTRLTVV.

The V and J genes are TRBV10-3 and TRBJ1-2; D is unclear. Germline values: CDR1 ENHRY, CDR2 SYGVKD. The V end lost 5 bases, the J end lost 1 base, and 11 bases lay between the germline ends. This CDR3 is 14 amino acids long. The CDR3 nucleotides read TGTGCCATCAGTCAATTGGGGTTTAACTATGGCTACACCTTC. Translation gives CAISQLGFNYGYTF.

The V call is TRBV10-2, the J call TRBJ1-5, with D possibly TRBD1 on 6 matching bases. The V gene lost 3 bases and the J gene lost 16 bases, with 16 bases spanning the gap. CDR1 WSHSY and CDR2 SAAADI come from the germline V gene. The CDR3 is made up of 12 amino acids. The CDR3 is CASSDAGEGHHF. The DNA of the CDR3 is TGCGCCAGCAGTGACGCAGGGGAAGGTCACCATTTT.